One T cell receptor (beta chain) is described in this entry. Its antigen is undetermined. Sorted-subset replicate PCR reactions contained 200 ng DNA, corresponding to approximately 30,000 T cell genomes. This table comes from immunoSEQ multiplex PCR, and its TCRdb copy is limited to in-frame clones, with some not included. The top ten hold roughly 1.2% of the sample, which has about 2 million clones, roughly 95% seen once. This sample was included in a study of shared clonotypes between healthy human individuals. Whole-study findings and limits: The four-donor shared clonotypes exceeded non-shared clonotypes in generation probability, with non-shared ones scoring lower. Of the naive CD4 clonotypes, about 5.4% were shared across several donors.

The naive CD8 fraction comprised CD45RO-negative cells positively selected for CCR7 and excluded terminally differentiated effector memory CD45RA+ cells. The donors, healthy adults who were HIV-negative, had experienced no recent acute infections or vaccinations. V lost 3 bases and J 5 bases, leaving 16 bases between the germline ends. This CDR3 region has 15 residues. Looked up from germline, CDR1 is LNHDA and CDR2 is SQIVND (reference sequence). The receptor comes from a man younger than 35 in good health. Sample: naive CD8+ T cells sorted from blood. The V call is TRBV19, the J call TRBJ2-5, with D possibly called TRBD1 or TRBD2 (6 bases each). The CDR3: CASSMGPVGGETQYF. The DNA for the CDR3 is TGTGCCAGTAGTATGGGGCCCGTCGGGGGCGAGACCCAGTACTTC.